This TCR beta chain was documented in a study of blood T cell repertoires in COVID-19. Whole-study context: The United States, Italy and Spain provided the acute and convalescent COVID-19 samples. PBMCs, B-cell-depleted T cells, or T cells were the source of the cDNA or gDNA that made up the material.

This CDR3 contains 12 residues. V was shortened by 7 bases and J by 6 bases, with 15 bases between the two germline ends. The germline gives CDR1 SQVTM, CDR2 ANQGSEA. Per the authors' pipeline: From reference gene primer amplification, estimates of nucleated cell counts were derived. The data were produced by immunoSEQ multiplex PCR, yet TCRdb's version contains in-frame clones alone and is incomplete. V, J and clone size are taken as reported in that table, and D and trimming were inferred from the DNA itself. The table records 300,000 or so clones, approximately 90% of them present only once. The V gene is TRBV29-1, the J gene TRBJ1-1; D perhaps matches TRBD1 (5 bases). The sample taken for sequencing was peripheral blood. The sequence was collected from a woman aged 40 to 49 with acute or convalescent COVID-19. The CDR3 sequence is CSGKGHPPEAFF. CDR3 DNA sequence: TGCAGCGGCAAGGGGCACCCTCCTGAAGCTTTCTTT. The entire variable domain, with the rest obtained from reference TRBV29-1 and TRBJ1-1, is as follows: SAVISQKPSRDICQRGTSLTIQCQVDSQVTMMFWYRQQPGQSLTLIATANQGSEATYESGFVIDKFPISRPNLTFSTLTVSNMSPEDSSIYLCSGKGHPPEAFFGQGTRLTVV.